This T cell receptor beta chain was profiled in a study of blood T cell repertoires in COVID-19. Data came from immunoSEQ multiplex PCR; TCRdb stores just in-frame clones and leaves some out. The sample contains around 70,000 clones, roughly 90% of which appear only once. This clone was found a few times. V lost 0 bases and J 4 bases, leaving 12 bases between the germline ends. This CDR3 is built from 15 residues. The germline V gene encodes CDR1 LGHNA and CDR2 YSLEER. The source of this sequence is a human donor in a cohort sampled during active COVID-19. The V call is TRBV4-3, the J call TRBJ1-1; D unclear. Sequencing was done on a sample of peripheral blood. CDR3 sequence reads: CASSQDFTGSTEAFF. Here the CDR3 DNA reads TGCGCCAGCAGCCAAGACTTTACGGGGAGCACTGAAGCTTTCTTT.